The entry below describes one T cell receptor (beta chain). Its antigen remains undetermined. No much larger clone exists at a distance of one base, and base qualities are not known. The CDR3 regions of human TCRbeta chains were subjected to immunosequencing. The authors' pipeline ran thus. Repertoire TCRs were checked for matches against a reference library of SARS-CoV-2-specific TCRs that had been generated using the MIRA antigen-specificity platform. Breadth meant the fraction of unique TCRs that were SARS-CoV-2-associated, whereas depth meant the fraction of total T cells that were SARS-CoV-2-associated. Using the MIRA data, each spike-specific TCR was assigned both to the spike region to which the TCR was reactive and to a CD4 or CD8 class. Log10-transformed breadth and depth values were compared by one-way ANOVA with Sidak's multiple comparisons tests. TCRdb provides this immuneACCESS table in a form limited to in-frame rearrangements. Some clones are lacking; in checked studies, under half of them reflect an unresolved V gene, and why the rest are absent is not known. V and J calls and clone size come straight from that table; D and trimming were deduced from the DNA. In all, the sample holds about 84,000 clones, and roughly 85% of those were seen once. In total, the top ten clones hold approximately 1.5% of the sample.

The source of the sample is a study of T cell responses to AZD1222 COVID-19 vaccine (dated by TCRdb to the early 2020s). With regard to the full study: AZD1222 recipients whose second dose came at about 4 weeks and those whose second dose came at about 12 weeks were combined into one group, since spike-specific TCR depth and breadth did not differ between the two schedules. A total of approximately 240 trial participants underwent TCR sequencing, of whom 207 received two doses of AZD1222 and about 25 received two doses of the MenACWY control vaccine. Trial participants were enrolled by age into 18-55, 56-69 and 70-plus year subgroups, with roughly 150, 30 and 60 TCR-sequenced participants respectively. Overall study outcomes, separate from this receptor: Conclusions about previously exposed vaccinees are limited, since just five or six AZD1222 recipients were seropositive for SARS-CoV-2 at baseline. Because no day 14 peak-response samples were available, the repertoires could be characterized only after the peak T cell response. Nearly half of unique spike-specific TCRs reportedly recognized epitopes outside regions mutated in the B.1.351 and B.1.1.7 variants. Participants were mostly white British and included more females than males, and it was suggested by the authors that clonal diversity may have been underestimated. In the small 56-69-year group, the increase in depth fell short of significance, most likely because of low power. CD4 TCRs associated with the vaccine covered the entire spike protein, and the dominant responses were in regions 160-218 and 743-854. Spike-specific TCR breadth and depth rose significantly after two AZD1222 doses compared with day 0 and with MenACWY recipients.

The sample's time point label is to be understood as: baseline before first vaccination. The vaccinee samples were drawn from two UK trials, COV001 and COV002, one of which was a single-blind randomized controlled phase 2/3 trial testing AZD1222 (ChAdOx1 nCoV-19) in healthy adults. Trial participant PBMC samples were collected at day 0 and day 28 after the second dose for TCRbeta chain sequencing. Trimming takes 1 base off V and 3 bases off J; junction bases not matched to a gene: 12. CDR1 is given as MNHEY and CDR2 as SMNVEV, both from the germline V gene (reference sequence). The CDR3 starts with the cysteine, ends with the phenylalanine, and has 19 residues. Only the CDR3 region is kept as DNA, spanning 57 bases read in frame from base 1.

This receptor was obtained from an adult in good health. The sequence is built from TRBV27 and TRBJ2-2, with 9 bases aligning to TRBD1. The sample in question was peripheral blood, obtained on day 0 of AZD1222 vaccination. This receptor carries the CDR3 CASSLFGQGIIRDTGELFF. The sequenced DNA: TGTGCCAGCAGTTTATTTGGACAGGGGATTATTAGGGACACCGGGGAGCTGTTTTTT.